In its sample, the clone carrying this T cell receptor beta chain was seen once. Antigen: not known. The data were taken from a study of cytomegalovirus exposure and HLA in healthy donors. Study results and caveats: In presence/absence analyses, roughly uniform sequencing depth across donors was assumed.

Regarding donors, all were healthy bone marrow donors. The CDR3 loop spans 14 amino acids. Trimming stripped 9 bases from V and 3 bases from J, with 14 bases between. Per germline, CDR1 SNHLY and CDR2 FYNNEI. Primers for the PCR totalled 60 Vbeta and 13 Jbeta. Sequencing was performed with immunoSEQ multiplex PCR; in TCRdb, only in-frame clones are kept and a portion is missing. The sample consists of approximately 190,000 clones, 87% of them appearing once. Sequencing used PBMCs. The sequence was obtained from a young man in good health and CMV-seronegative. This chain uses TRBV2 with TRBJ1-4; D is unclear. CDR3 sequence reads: CASGGGLANEKLFF. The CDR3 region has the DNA TGTGCCAGTGGAGGAGGGCTAGCTAATGAAAAACTGTTTTTT. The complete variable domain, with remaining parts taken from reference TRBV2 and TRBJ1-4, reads EPEVTQTPSHQVTQMGQEVILRCVPISNHLYFYWYRQILGQKVEFLVSFYNNEISEKSEIFDDQFSVERPDGSNFTLKIRSTKLEDSAMYFCASGGGLANEKLFFGSGTQLSVL.